The 25 T cell receptor beta chains below were found in one sample sequenced in a study of vaccination and CD4 T cells after COVID-19. Treatment: approximately 11-day PBMC culture with coronavirus spike peptide pools or control peptides (ViraFEST assay). An Oncomine TCR Beta short-read assay was used to sequence the DNA from cultured CD4+ T cells. TCRdb redid the calling of the PCR reads with MiXCR, one entry per CDR3 protein. Of some 10,000 distinct CDR3 sequences in the sample, approximately 61% were seen once. Which antigens these TCRs recognize remains unknown. Sequenced material: CD4+ T cells from blood, cultured in vitro. The receptor set was obtained from a human donor who had recovered from COVID-19.

V gene TRBV9 combines with J gene TRBJ1-3; D remains ambiguous. The V end was cut by 7 bases, the J end by 4 bases, with 9 bases between. The CDR3 totals 12 residues. Germline CDR1 is SGDLS and CDR2 is YYNGEE. The CDR3 bases are TGTGCCAGCCTTAGACCCGGAAACACCATATATTTT. Its protein is CASLRPGNTIYF.

The table lists this clonotype with a few counts. The chain has TRBV6-2 or TRBV6-3 and TRBJ1-5; 11 bases map to TRBD1. CDR1 and CDR2 (germline): MNHEY, SVGEGT. Germline trimming cut 6 bases from V and 1 base from J; bases unmatched to any gene: 2. This CDR3 has 15 residues. CDR3 protein: CASRGQGVSNQPQHF. In DNA, the CDR3 is TGTGCCAGCAGGGGACAGGGGGTCAGCAATCAGCCCCAGCATTTT.

This chain uses TRBV5-1 with TRBJ1-2, with 9 bases that match TRBD1. This CDR3 contains 15 residues. The V and J ends lost 4 bases and 8 bases, in that order; junction bases with no gene match: 12. Looked up from germline, CDR1 is SGHRS and CDR2 is YFSETQ. The chain's CDR3 is CASSVTGTGNHGYTF. The CDR3, as DNA: TGCGCCAGCAGCGTTACCGGGACAGGGAACCACGGCTACACCTTC.

The genes are TRBV20-1 and TRBJ1-1; 7 positions agree with TRBD1. This CDR3 spans 12 amino acids. Germline V gene lookup returns CDR1 DFQATT and CDR2 SNEGSKA (reference sequence). Losses at the gene ends were 6 bases for V and 4 bases for J; bases not matched to a gene: 5. The CDR3 nucleotides read TGCAGTGCCCGACAGGGCCGCACTGAAGCTTTCTTT. It specifies CSARQGRTEAFF.

The V gene is TRBV5-1, the J gene TRBJ1-1, with 10 bases identical to TRBD1. Germline CDR1 reads SGHRS; CDR2 reads YFSETQ. The CDR3 is 14 residues long. V shed 4 bases, J shed 4 bases, and the junction held 4 bases outside the gene matches. Written as DNA, the CDR3 is TGCGCCAGCAGCAGGGGACAGGGGTCCACTGAAGCTTTCTTT. As protein: CASSRGQGSTEAFF.

The chain carries TRBV7-8 and TRBJ2-5; D remains ambiguous. V lost 1 base and J lost 2, with 14 bases in between. CDR1 is SGHVS and CDR2 is FQNEAQ in the germline V gene. The CDR3 covers 16 residues. The chain's CDR3 is CASSLVPGLFQETQYF. The CDR3 DNA reads as TGTGCCAGCAGCTTAGTTCCGGGTCTATTTCAAGAGACCCAGTACTTC.

The rearrangement joins TRBV2 to TRBJ2-3; weak D call: TRBD2 (7 bases). The V end lost 2 bases, the J end lost 6 bases, and 15 bases lay between the germline ends. Germline V lookup: CDR1 SNHLY, CDR2 FYNNEI. The CDR3 spans 15 residues. CDR3 loop: CASSESGGLTDTQYF. The CDR3 bases are TGTGCCAGCAGTGAATCCGGGGGGCTCACGGATACGCAGTATTTT. Together with reference TRBV2 and TRBJ2-3, the CDR3 gives the full variable domain: EPEVTQTPSHQVTQMGQEVILRCVPISNHLYFYWYRQILGQKVEFLVSFYNNEISEKSEIFDDQFSVERPDGSNFTLKIRSTKLEDSAMYFCASSESGGLTDTQYFGPGTRLTVL.

The J gene is TRBJ1-6, the V gene TRBV19; 10 bases are a match to TRBD1. Germline V lookup: CDR1 LNHDA, CDR2 SQIVND (reference sequence). The J segment lost 6 bases and the V segment lost 3 bases, leaving 14 bases of the junction unmatched. The length of the CDR3 is 19 residues. The CDR3 DNA sequence: TGTGCCAGTAGTATTATAGGAGACAGGGGGCGAATTGGTAATTCACCCCTCCACTTT. Protein: CASSIIGDRGRIGNSPLHF.

In regard to this clonotype: The junction does not match germline at one end; this may be a read error. The rearrangement uses TRBV19 and TRBJ1-2; TRBD1 matches at 9 bases. Germline CDR1 is LNHDA and CDR2 is SQIVND (reference sequence). The CDR3 has 13 amino acids. CDR3 residues: CASLGQGFNGCTF. For the CDR3, the DNA is TGTGCCAGTTTGGGACAGGGCTTTAATGGCTGCACCTTC.

This chain uses TRBV2 with TRBJ2-2; TRBD2 matches at 9 bases. The CDR3 has 14 residues. V trimming: 7 bases; J trimming: 6 bases; junction bases outside the gene matches: 6. CDR1 SNHLY and CDR2 FYNNEI come from the germline V gene. CDR3 in amino acids: CASNLGLASGELFF. The CDR3 DNA sequence: TGTGCCAGCAACTTGGGACTAGCCTCCGGGGAGCTGTTTTTT.

There are a few counts of this clonotype. The chain has TRBV7-2 and TRBJ2-3, with D uncertain. Trimming took 1 base from V and 0 from J, leaving 5 bases between them. The CDR3 loop spans 14 amino acids. Germline-derived CDR1 and CDR2 are SGHTA and FQGNSA. The CDR3 DNA is TGTGCCAGCAGCTTAGGGCCTAGCACAGATACGCAGTATTTT. Protein product: CASSLGPSTDTQYF.

This clonotype was recorded a few times. The rearrangement links TRBV10-3 to TRBJ1-5; D not resolved. The CDR3 has 16 amino acids. CDR1 is ENHRY, CDR2 SYGVKD, per germline. Trimming took 0 bases from V and 2 from J, leaving 11 bases between them. CDR3 DNA: TGTGCCATCAGTGAGTCGCGGGGAGCGGGCAATCAGCCCCAGCATTTT. Protein sequence: CAISESRGAGNQPQHF.

The chain links TRBV7-2 to TRBJ2-1, with 9 bases lining up with TRBD2. The CDR3 totals 15 residues. Germline V gives CDR1 SGHTA, CDR2 FQGNSA. V gave up 3 bases and J gave up 2 bases; unmatched junction bases: 2. The chain's CDR3 is CASSFAGGPYNEQFF. The DNA for the CDR3 is TGTGCCAGCAGCTTCGCGGGGGGGCCCTACAATGAGCAGTTCTTC.

This clonotype was counted only a few times. V usage is TRBV5-4 and J usage is TRBJ2-2; 7 bases match TRBD2. This CDR3 region has 17 residues. J lost 6 bases, V lost 3 bases, and 14 bases had no gene match. Germline CDR1 and CDR2: SGHNT and YYREEE (reference sequence). The CDR3 sequence: CASSSGRGSYDPGELFF. CDR3 sequence (DNA): TGTGCCAGCAGCTCGGGGAGGGGCAGCTACGATCCCGGGGAGCTGTTTTTT.

The V and J genes are TRBV7-8 and TRBJ2-5; D possibly corresponds to TRBD2 (5 bases). The CDR3 totals 15 residues. CDR1 is SGHVS, CDR2 FQNEAQ, per germline. Trimming pared 5 bases from V and 1 base from J, leaving 14 bases between. CDR3 amino acids: CASSLGWERQETQYF. DNA for the CDR3: TGTGCCAGCAGCCTTGGCTGGGAGCGCCAAGAGACCCAGTACTTC.

The chain employs TRBV20-1 and TRBJ2-1; TRBD2 matches 11 bases. V lost 1 base to trimming and J lost 3 bases; unmatched junction nucleotides: 14. The CDR3 consists of 19 residues. Germline CDR1 reads DFQATT; CDR2 reads SNEGSKA (reference sequence). The CDR3 is CSARALQFGTSGDYNEQFF. In nucleotides, the CDR3 is TGCAGTGCTAGAGCTCTCCAATTCGGGACTAGCGGAGACTACAATGAGCAGTTCTTC.

This clonotype was seen a single time. The V call is TRBV6-1, the J call TRBJ2-7; D is undetermined. The CDR3 is made up of 10 amino acids. Germline-derived CDR1 and CDR2 are MNHNS and SASEGT. Trimming removed 6 bases at V and 3 bases at J, with 3 bases between. The CDR3 DNA reads as TGTGCCAGCAGCCGCTACGAGCAGTACTTC. Protein product: CASSRYEQYF.

This clonotype showed up just a few times. V gene TRBV20-1 combines with J gene TRBJ2-2, with 7 bases identical to TRBD2. CDR1 and CDR2 (germline): DFQATT, SNEGSKA (reference sequence). The trim removed 6 bases at V and 6 bases at J, leaving 7 bases unmatched. There are 13 residues in the CDR3. The DNA of the CDR3 is TGCAGTGCCACGACGGGGAGGGCCGGGGAGCTGTTTTTT. This gives the protein CSATTGRAGELFF.

There are a few counts of this clonotype. The chain couples TRBV10-1 to TRBJ1-6; D may be TRBD1 (5 bases). Per the germline V gene, CDR1 is WNHNN and CDR2 is SYGVQD (reference sequence). Trimming took 10 bases from V and 7 from J, leaving 14 bases between them. This CDR3 is built from 13 residues. For the CDR3, the DNA is TGCGCCACGTCCGCGGGGGAGAATTCACCCCTCCACTTT. Translated: CATSAGENSPLHF.

The chain is built from TRBV11-3 and TRBJ2-1; D gene unclear. The V end lost 3 bases, the J end lost 6 bases, and 3 bases lay between the germline ends. The CDR3 consists of 11 residues. The germline V gene encodes CDR1 SGHNT and CDR2 YENEEA. CDR3 DNA: TGTGCCAGCAGCTTCCGCAATGAGCAGTTCTTC. Protein product: CASSFRNEQFF.

The chain recombines TRBV30 with TRBJ2-3; D is undetermined. The ends were cut back, 5 bases at V and 1 base at J, with 10 bases in the middle. CDR1 is GTSNPN, CDR2 SVGIG, per germline (reference sequence). The CDR3 runs to 13 residues. The CDR3 is CAWAPWGTDTQYF. The CDR3 region has the DNA TGTGCCTGGGCTCCCTGGGGCACAGATACGCAGTATTTT. Together with reference TRBV30 and TRBJ2-3, the CDR3 gives the full variable domain: SQTIHQWPATLVQPVGSPLSLECTVEGTSNPNLYWYRQAAGRGLQLLFYSVGIGQISSEVPQNLSASRPQDRQFILSSKKLLLSDSGFYLCAWAPWGTDTQYFGPGTRLTVL.

V and J are TRBV7-6 and TRBJ1-4; D possibly corresponds to TRBD1 (5 bases). The CDR3 length is 15 residues. V lost 2 bases, J lost 10 bases, and 17 bases lay in between. Germline lookup yields CDR1 SGHVS and CDR2 FNYEAQ. The CDR3 loop is CASSLTFGGDRKLFF. CDR3 DNA sequence: TGTGCCAGCAGCTTAACCTTTGGGGGAGATAGAAAACTGTTTTTT. Looking up the rest from reference TRBV7-6 and TRBJ1-4 gives the full variable domain: GAGVSQSPRYKVTKRGQDVALRCDPISGHVSLYWYRQALGQGPEFLTYFNYEAQQDKSGLPNDRFSAERPEGSISTLTIQRTEQRDSAMYRCASSLTFGGDRKLFFGSGTQLSVL.

The V and J genes are TRBV2 and TRBJ2-5, with D unresolved. The germline V and J ends were trimmed by 6 bases and 0 bases, with 5 bases remaining between them. Germline V gene data show CDR1 as SNHLY and CDR2 as FYNNEI. The length of the CDR3 is 12 residues. CDR3 in amino acids: CASSPHQETQYF. The CDR3 bases are TGTGCCAGCAGCCCACACCAAGAGACCCAGTACTTC.

The sample holds a few counts of this clonotype. The J gene is TRBJ1-2, the V gene TRBV6-5; possible D gene TRBD1, 5 bases. This CDR3 contains 15 residues. Germline CDR1 and CDR2: MNHEY and SVGAGI. V was cut by 2 bases and J by 2 bases, with 12 bases left in between. CDR3 DNA: TGTGCCAGCAGTTACGGGGGGAAGGGAAACTATGGCTACACCTTC. Its translation: CASSYGGKGNYGYTF.

Of note for this clonotype: At one end the junction does not follow the germline gene, possibly because of a read error. The chain joins TRBV7-9 to TRBJ2-3, with D possibly being TRBD1 or TRBD2 (6 bases each). This CDR3 spans 14 amino acids. Germline values: CDR1 SEHNR, CDR2 FQNEAQ (reference sequence). The CDR3 DNA reads TGCGCCAGCTACGGAGGGGGTCCCACAGATACGCAGTATTTT. Translated, it gives CASYGGGPTDTQYF.